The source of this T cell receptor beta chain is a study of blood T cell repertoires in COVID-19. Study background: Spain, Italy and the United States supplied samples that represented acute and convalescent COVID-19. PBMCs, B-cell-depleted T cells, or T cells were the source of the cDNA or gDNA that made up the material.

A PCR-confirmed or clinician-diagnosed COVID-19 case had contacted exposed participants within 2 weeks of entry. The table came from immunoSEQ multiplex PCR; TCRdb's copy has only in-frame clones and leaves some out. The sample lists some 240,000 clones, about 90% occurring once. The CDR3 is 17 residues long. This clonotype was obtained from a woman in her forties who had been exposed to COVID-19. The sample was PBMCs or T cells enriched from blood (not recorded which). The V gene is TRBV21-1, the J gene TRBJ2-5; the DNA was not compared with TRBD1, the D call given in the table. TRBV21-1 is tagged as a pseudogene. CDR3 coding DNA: TGTGCCAGCAGCAAAGGGGGCAGGGGCCCGCATTTGGAGACCCAGTACTTC. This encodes CASSKGGRGPHLETQYF.